The 11 T cell receptor beta chains in this list originate from one sample, sequenced in a study of blood T cell repertoires in COVID-19. Sequenced by immunoSEQ multiplex PCR; TCRdb stores in-frame clones only, minus some. The sample has some 250,000 clones, approximately 83% seen once; the top ten hold more than 9.5%. The sample comprised peripheral blood. These receptors originate from a woman aged 80 or over with acute or convalescent COVID-19.

This chain joins TRBV4-1 and TRBJ2-1, with D possibly being TRBD2 (5 bases). Trimming pared 0 bases from V and 4 bases from J, leaving 16 bases between. Germline CDR1 MGHRA, CDR2 YSYEKL. This CDR3 has 17 amino acids. CDR3 loop: CASSQDQRGTGYNEQFF. The CDR3 DNA follows: TGCGCCAGCAGCCAAGATCAGCGTGGTACGGGATACAATGAGCAGTTCTTC.

V gene TRBV7-6 combines with J gene TRBJ2-3, with D possibly TRBD2 on 7 matching bases. The CDR3 is made up of 16 amino acids. The ends were cut back, 4 bases at V and 1 base at J, with 15 bases in the middle. Looked up from germline, CDR1 is SGHVS and CDR2 is FNYEAQ. CDR3 bases: TGTGCCAGCAGCTCCTCTGGGGGGGCTCGCACAGATACGCAGTATTTT. This encodes CASSSSGGARTDTQYF.

The chain carries TRBV2 and TRBJ2-1, with 8 bases lining up with TRBD2. The CDR3 has 15 amino acids. The germline gives CDR1 SNHLY, CDR2 FYNNEI. The ends lost 8 bases at V and 4 bases at J; junction bases unmatched: 10. The CDR3 here is CASREVAGIYNEQFF. DNA of the CDR3: TGTGCCAGCCGAGAGGTAGCGGGGATTTACAATGAGCAGTTCTTC.

The V and J genes are TRBV5-6 and TRBJ2-6, with D possibly being TRBD2 (5 bases). Germline V CDR1 and CDR2: SGHDT, YYEEEE. Trimming took off 4 bases at V and 0 bases at J, with 8 bases between the two ends. This CDR3 is 15 amino acids long. In DNA form, the CDR3 reads TGTGCCAGCAGCAGAGGGAGCTCTGGGGCCAACGTCCTGACTTTC. Translated: CASSRGSSGANVLTF. Combining the CDR3 with reference TRBV5-6 and TRBJ2-6 gives the whole variable domain DAGVTQSPTHLIKTRGQQVTLRCSPKSGHDTVSWYQQALGQGPQFIFQYYEEEERQRGNFPDRFSGHQFPNYSSELNVNALLLGDSALYLCASSRGSSGANVLTFGAGSRLTVL.

This chain uses TRBV19 with TRBJ2-7; 10 bases are shared with TRBD1. This CDR3 has 15 residues. V gave up 5 bases and J gave up 5 bases; unmatched junction bases: 9. The germline V gene encodes CDR1 LNHDA and CDR2 SQIVND (reference sequence). CDR3 in DNA: TGTGCCAGTAGTGGGCTTAGACAGGGGGCAAACGAGCAGTACTTC. Translated: CASSGLRQGANEQYF.

The J gene is TRBJ1-5, the V gene TRBV5-5; D unclear. The CDR3 spans 13 residues. CDR1 and CDR2 (germline): SGHKS, YYEKEE (reference sequence). Between the trimmed V and J ends, which lost 5 bases and 1 base, there was a span of 7 bases. The CDR3 coding sequence is TGTGCCAGCAGTTCCCAGAGCAATCAGCCCCAGCATTTT. Translation gives CASSSQSNQPQHF. Drawing the rest from reference TRBV5-5 and TRBJ1-5, the complete variable domain is DAGVTQSPTHLIKTRGQQVTLRCSPISGHKSVSWYQQVLGQGPQFIFQYYEKEERGRGNFPDRFSARQFPNYSSELNVNALLLGDSALYLCASSSQSNQPQHFGDGTRLSIL.

The gene calls are TRBV5-4 and TRBJ1-2, with D possibly TRBD1 on 5 matching bases. Per germline, CDR1 SGHNT and CDR2 YYREEE (reference sequence). CDR3 length: 14 residues. The germline V and J ends were trimmed by 4 bases and 8 bases, with 18 bases remaining between them. DNA for the CDR3: TGTGCCAGCAGCATCGGGTCGAAGGGGATCGGCTACACCTTC. It specifies CASSIGSKGIGYTF.

The chain links TRBV7-6 to TRBJ1-2; TRBD1 agrees at 10 bases. V trimming: 1 base; J trimming: 4 bases; junction bases outside the gene matches: 6. Germline V gene sequence: CDR1 SGHVS, CDR2 FNYEAQ. The CDR3 consists of 16 residues. CDR3: CASSLDEGQGTYGYTF. The CDR3 coding sequence is TGTGCCAGCAGCTTAGATGAGGGACAGGGGACCTATGGCTACACCTTC.

This rearrangement joins TRBV5-8 to TRBJ1-2; D is perhaps TRBD1 (5 bases). Trimming left V 4 bases short and J 0 bases short, with 13 bases between. From germline, CDR1 is SGHTS and CDR2 YDEGEE. The CDR3 has 15 residues. CDR3 nucleotide sequence: TGTGCCAGCAGCACACGGGGGGGAGCTAACTATGGCTACACCTTC. Its protein product is CASSTRGGANYGYTF. Full variable domain (missing parts from reference TRBV5-8 and TRBJ1-2): EAGVTQSPTHLIKTRGQQATLRCSPISGHTSVYWYQQALGLGLQFLLWYDEGEERNRGNFPPRFSGRQFPNYSSELNVNALELEDSALYLCASSTRGGANYGYTFGSGTRLTVV.

On this clone itself: The junction shows a germline mismatch at one end, possibly a read error. The J gene is TRBJ2-4, the V gene TRBV6-1; 7 nucleotides match TRBD1. CDR1 MNHNS and CDR2 SASEGT come from the germline V gene. CDR3 size: 11 residues. CDR3 region: CASSHRDSSSF. Written as DNA, the CDR3 is TGTGCCAGCAGTCACCGGGACAGCTCTAGCTTC.

V usage is TRBV19 and J usage is TRBJ1-5; D is ambiguous. Deletions cut 3 bases from V and 1 base from J, with 7 bases between. Germline V gene sequence: CDR1 LNHDA, CDR2 SQIVND (reference sequence). The CDR3 spans 14 residues. CDR3: CASSIAGSNQPQHF. The DNA of the CDR3 is TGTGCCAGTAGTATTGCCGGGAGCAATCAGCCCCAGCATTTT.